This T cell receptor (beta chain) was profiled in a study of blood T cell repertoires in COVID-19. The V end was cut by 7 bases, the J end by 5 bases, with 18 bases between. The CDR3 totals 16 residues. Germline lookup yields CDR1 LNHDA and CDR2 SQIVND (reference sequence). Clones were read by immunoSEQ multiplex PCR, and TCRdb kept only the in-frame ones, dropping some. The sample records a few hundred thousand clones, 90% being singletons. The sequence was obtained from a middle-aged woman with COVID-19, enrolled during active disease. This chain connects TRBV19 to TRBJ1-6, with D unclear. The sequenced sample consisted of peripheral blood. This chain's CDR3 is CASTPRGGSHNSPLHF. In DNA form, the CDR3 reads TGTGCCAGTACCCCCCGGGGAGGTAGCCATAATTCACCCCTCCACTTT.